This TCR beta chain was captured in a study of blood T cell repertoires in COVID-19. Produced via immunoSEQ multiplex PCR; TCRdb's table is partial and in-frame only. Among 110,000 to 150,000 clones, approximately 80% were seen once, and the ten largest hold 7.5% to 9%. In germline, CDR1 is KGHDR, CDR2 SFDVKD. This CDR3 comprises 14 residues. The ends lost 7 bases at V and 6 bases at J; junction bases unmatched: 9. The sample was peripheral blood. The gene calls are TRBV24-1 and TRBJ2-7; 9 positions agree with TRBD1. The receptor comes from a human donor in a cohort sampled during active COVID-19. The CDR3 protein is CATSEGTGLREQYF. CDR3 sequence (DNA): TGTGCCACCAGCGAAGGGACAGGGCTGCGCGAGCAGTACTTC.